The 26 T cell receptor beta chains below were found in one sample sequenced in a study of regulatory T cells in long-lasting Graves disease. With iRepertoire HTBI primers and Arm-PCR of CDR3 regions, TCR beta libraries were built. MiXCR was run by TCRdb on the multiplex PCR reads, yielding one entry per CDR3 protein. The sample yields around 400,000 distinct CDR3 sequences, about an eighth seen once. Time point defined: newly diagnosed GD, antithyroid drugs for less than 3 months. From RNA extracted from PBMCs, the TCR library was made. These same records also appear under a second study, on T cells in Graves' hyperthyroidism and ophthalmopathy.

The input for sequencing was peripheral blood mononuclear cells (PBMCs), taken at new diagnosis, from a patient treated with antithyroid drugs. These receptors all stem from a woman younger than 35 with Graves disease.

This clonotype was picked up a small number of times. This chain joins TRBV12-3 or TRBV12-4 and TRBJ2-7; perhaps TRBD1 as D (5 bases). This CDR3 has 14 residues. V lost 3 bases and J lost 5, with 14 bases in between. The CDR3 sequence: CASSLGLVGDEQYV. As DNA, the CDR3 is TGTGCCAGCAGTTTGGGTTTGGTAGGGGACGAGCAGTACGTC.

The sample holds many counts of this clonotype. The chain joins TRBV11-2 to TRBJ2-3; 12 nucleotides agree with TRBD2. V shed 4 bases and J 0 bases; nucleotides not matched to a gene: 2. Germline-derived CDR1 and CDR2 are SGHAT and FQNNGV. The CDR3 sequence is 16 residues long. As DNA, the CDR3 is TGTGCCAGCAGCTCCGGGACTAGCGGGAGCACAGATACGCAGTATTTT. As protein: CASSSGTSGSTDTQYF.

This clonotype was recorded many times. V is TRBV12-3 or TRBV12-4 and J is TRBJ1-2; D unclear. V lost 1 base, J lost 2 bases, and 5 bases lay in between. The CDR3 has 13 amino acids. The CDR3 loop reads CASSLVANYGYTF. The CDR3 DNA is TGTGCCAGCAGTTTAGTGGCAAACTATGGCTACACCTTC.

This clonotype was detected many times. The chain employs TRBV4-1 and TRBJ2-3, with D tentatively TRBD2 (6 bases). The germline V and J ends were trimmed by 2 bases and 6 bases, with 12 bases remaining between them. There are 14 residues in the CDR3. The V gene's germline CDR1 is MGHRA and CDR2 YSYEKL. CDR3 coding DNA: TGCGCCAGCAGCCAAAGGGACTCGAGGGATACGCAGTATTTT. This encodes CASSQRDSRDTQYF.

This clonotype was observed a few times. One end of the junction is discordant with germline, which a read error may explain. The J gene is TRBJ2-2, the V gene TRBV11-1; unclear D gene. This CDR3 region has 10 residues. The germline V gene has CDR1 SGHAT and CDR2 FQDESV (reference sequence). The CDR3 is CASSYRELVF. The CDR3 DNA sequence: TGTGCCAGCAGCTACCGAGAGCTGGTTTTT.

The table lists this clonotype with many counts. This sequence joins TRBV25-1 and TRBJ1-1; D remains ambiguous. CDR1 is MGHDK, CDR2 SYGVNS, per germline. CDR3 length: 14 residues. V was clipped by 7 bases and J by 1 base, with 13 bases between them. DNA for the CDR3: TGTGCCAGCAAACGACGGGGTGGGAACACTGAAGCTTTCTTT. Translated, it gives CASKRRGGNTEAFF. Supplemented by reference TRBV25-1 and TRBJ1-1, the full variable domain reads EADIYQTPRYLVIGTGKKITLECSQTMGHDKMYWYQQDPGMELHLIHYSYGVNSTEKGDLSSESTVSRIRTEHFPLTLESARPSHTSQYLCASKRRGGNTEAFFGQGTRLTVV.

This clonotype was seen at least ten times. CDR3 region: CASSPYEGLVYEQYF. The CDR3 DNA follows: TGTGCCAGCAGCCCTTACGAGGGTCTGGTCTACGAGCAGTACTTC. The chain combines TRBV7-2 with TRBJ2-7; D may be TRBD2 (5 bases). This CDR3 has 15 residues. Trimming took off 5 bases at V and 3 bases at J, with 17 bases between the two ends. Germline V gives CDR1 SGHTA, CDR2 FQGNSA.

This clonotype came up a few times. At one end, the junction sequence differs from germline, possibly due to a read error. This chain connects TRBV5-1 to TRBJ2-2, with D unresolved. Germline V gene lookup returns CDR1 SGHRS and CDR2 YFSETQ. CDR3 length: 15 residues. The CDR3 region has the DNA TGCGCCAGCGGCTTGAAAAACACCTACACCGGGGAGCTGTTTTTT. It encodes CASGLKNTYTGELFF.

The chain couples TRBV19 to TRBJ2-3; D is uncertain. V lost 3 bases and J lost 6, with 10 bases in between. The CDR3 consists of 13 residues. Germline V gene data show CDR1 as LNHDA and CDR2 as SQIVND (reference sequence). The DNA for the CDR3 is TGTGCCAGTAGTATCCGGGTTGTGGATACGCAGTATTTT. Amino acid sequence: CASSIRVVDTQYF.

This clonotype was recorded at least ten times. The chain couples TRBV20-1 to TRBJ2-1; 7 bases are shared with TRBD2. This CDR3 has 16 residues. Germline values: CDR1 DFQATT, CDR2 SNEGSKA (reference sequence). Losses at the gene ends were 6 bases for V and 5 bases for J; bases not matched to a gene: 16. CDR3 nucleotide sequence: TGCAGTGCCGTTCCATTAGCGGGTGCCCATAACAATGAGCAGTTCTTC. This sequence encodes CSAVPLAGAHNNEQFF.

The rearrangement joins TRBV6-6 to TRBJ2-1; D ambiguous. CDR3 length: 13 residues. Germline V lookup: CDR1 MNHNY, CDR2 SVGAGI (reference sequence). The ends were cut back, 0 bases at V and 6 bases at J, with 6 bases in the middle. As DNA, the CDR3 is TGTGCCAGCAGTTACTCGGTCCGCAATGAGCAGTTCTTC. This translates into CASSYSVRNEQFF.

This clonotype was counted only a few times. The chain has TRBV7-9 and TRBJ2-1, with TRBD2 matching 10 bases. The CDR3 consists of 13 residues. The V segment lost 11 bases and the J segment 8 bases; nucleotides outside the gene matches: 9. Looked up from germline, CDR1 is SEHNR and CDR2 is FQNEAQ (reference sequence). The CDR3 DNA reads TGTGCCGGACGTCTAGCGGGAGTTGATGAGCAGTTCTTC. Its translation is CAGRLAGVDEQFF.

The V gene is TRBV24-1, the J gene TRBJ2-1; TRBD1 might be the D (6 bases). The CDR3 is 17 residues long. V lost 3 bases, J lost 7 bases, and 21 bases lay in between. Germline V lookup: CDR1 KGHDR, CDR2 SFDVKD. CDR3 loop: CATSDPTGMGVYNEQFF. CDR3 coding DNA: TGTGCCACCAGTGATCCGACAGGCATGGGAGTTTATAATGAGCAGTTCTTC.

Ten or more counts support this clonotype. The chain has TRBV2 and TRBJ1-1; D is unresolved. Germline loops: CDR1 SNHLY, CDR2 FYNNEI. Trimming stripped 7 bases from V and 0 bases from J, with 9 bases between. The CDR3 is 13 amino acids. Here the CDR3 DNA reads TGTGCCAGCATCGGGTACATGAACACTGAAGCTTTCTTT. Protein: CASIGYMNTEAFF.

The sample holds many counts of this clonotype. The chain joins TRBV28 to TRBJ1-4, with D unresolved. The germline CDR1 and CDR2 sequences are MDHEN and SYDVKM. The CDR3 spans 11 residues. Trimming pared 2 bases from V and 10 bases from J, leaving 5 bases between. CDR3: CASSLRVKLFF. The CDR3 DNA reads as TGTGCCAGCAGTTTAAGGGTAAAACTGTTTTTT.

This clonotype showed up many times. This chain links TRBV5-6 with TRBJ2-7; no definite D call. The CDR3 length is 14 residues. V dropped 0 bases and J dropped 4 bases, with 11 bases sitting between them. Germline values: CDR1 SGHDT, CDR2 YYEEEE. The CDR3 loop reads CASSLGRNLYEQYF. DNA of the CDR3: TGTGCCAGCAGCTTGGGACGAAACTTGTACGAGCAGTACTTC.

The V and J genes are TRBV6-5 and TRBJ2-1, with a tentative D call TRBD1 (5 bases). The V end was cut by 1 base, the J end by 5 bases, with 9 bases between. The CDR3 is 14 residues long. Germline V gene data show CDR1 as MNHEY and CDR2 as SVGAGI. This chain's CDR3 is CASSYWGGHNEQFF. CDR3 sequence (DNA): TGTGCCAGCAGTTACTGGGGCGGACACAATGAGCAGTTCTTC.

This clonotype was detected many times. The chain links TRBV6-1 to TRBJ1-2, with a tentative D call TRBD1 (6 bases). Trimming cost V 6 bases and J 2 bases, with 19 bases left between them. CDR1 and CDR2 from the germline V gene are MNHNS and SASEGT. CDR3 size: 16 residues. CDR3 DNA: TGTGCCAGCAGACTCTTGTCGGGACACCAGAACTATGGCTACACCTTC. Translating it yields CASRLLSGHQNYGYTF.

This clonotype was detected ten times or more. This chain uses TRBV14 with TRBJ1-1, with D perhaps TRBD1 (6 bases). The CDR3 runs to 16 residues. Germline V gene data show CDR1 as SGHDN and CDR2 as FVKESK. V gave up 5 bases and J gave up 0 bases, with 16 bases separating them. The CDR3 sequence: CASSANRASMNTEAFF. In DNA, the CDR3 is TGTGCCAGCAGCGCAAACAGGGCTTCCATGAACACTGAAGCTTTCTTT.

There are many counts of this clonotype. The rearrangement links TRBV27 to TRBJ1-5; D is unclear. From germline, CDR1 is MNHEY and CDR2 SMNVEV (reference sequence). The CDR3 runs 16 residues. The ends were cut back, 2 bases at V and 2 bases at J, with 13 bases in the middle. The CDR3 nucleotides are TGTGCCAGCAGTTTACTTGGGGTACGTGGCAATCAGCCCCAGCATTTT. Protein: CASSLLGVRGNQPQHF.

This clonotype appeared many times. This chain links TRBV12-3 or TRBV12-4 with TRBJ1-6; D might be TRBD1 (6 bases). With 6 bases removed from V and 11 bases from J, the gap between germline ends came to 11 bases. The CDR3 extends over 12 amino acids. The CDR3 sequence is CASSLTGPPLHF. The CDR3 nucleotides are TGTGCCAGCAGCTTGACAGGACCACCCCTCCACTTT.

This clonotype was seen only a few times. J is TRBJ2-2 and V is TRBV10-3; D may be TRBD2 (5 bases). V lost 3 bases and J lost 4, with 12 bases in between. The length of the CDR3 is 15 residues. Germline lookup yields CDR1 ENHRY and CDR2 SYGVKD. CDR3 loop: CAISDLAAPTGELFF. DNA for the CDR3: TGTGCCATCAGTGACCTAGCAGCTCCCACCGGGGAGCTGTTTTTT.

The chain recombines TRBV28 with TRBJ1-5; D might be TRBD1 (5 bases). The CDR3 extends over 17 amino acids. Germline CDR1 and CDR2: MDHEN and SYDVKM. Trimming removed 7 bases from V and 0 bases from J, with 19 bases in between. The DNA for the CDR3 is TGTGCCAGCAAGCAAGTGGGGGAGGGGAATAGCAATCAGCCCCAGCATTTT. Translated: CASKQVGEGNSNQPQHF.

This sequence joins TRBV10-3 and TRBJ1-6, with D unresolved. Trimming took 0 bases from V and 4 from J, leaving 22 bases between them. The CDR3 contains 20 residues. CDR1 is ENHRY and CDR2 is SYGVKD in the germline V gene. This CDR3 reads CAISESRSGLTRSYNSPLHF. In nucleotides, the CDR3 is TGTGCCATCAGTGAGTCGAGATCGGGTCTTACTCGTTCATATAATTCACCCCTCCACTTT.

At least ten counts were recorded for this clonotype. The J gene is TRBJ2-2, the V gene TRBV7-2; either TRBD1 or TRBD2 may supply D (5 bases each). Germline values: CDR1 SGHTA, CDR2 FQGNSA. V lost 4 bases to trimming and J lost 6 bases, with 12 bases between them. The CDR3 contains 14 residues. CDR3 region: CASSSGPRAGELFF. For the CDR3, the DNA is TGTGCCAGCAGCTCGGGACCGAGGGCCGGGGAGCTGTTTTTT. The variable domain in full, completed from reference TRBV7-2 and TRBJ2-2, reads GAGVSQSPSNKVTEKGKDVELRCDPISGHTALYWYRQSLGQGLEFLIYFQGNSAPDKSGLPSDRFSAERTGGSVSTLTIQRTQQEDSAVYLCASSSGPRAGELFFGEGSRLTVL.

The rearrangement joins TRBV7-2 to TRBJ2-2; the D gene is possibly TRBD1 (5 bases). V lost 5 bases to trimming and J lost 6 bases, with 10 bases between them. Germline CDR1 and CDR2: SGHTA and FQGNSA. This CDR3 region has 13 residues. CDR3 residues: CASSRREPGELFF. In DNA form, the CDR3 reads TGTGCCAGCAGCCGCAGGGAACCCGGGGAGCTGTTTTTT.